Following are 11 T cell receptor beta chains from one sample sequenced in a study of memory CD4+ T cells and cytomegalovirus serostatus. Single viable CD3+CD4+CD8-CD45RO+ cells were sorted as the memory CD4+ T cells. Clones were sequenced by immunoSEQ multiplex PCR, and TCRdb holds only the in-frame ones, with some missing. This table has around 49,000 clones, roughly 78% appearing once. The sample was memory CD4+ T cells from blood. These receptors were collected from an adult in good health and CMV-seronegative.

The chain is built from TRBV10-3 and TRBJ2-2, with D perhaps TRBD2 (5 bases). The V and J ends lost 3 bases and 10 bases respectively, with 15 bases between them. Germline loops: CDR1 ENHRY, CDR2 SYGVKD. The CDR3 has 14 amino acids. Written as DNA, the CDR3 is TGTGCCATCAGTGATTCTCCGGAGGCCGAGGAGCTGTTTTTT. This sequence encodes CAISDSPEAEELFF.

This clone came up once. The chain has TRBV2 and TRBJ2-3, with 9 bases fitting TRBD2. Germline loops: CDR1 SNHLY, CDR2 FYNNEI. There are 14 residues in the CDR3. Trimming cost V 8 bases and J 4 bases; bases outside gene matches: 7. The CDR3 loop reads CASRSGSPSDTQYF. The CDR3 DNA follows: TGTGCCAGCCGTAGCGGGAGCCCCTCAGATACGCAGTATTTT.

CDR3 sequence (DNA): TGTGCCAGTAGTTTTGACAGGAGCTCTGGAAACACCATATATTTT. Translation gives CASSFDRSSGNTIYF. V is TRBV19 and J is TRBJ1-3, with TRBD1 as a possible D gene (6 bases). CDR3 size: 15 residues. With 5 bases removed from V and 0 bases from J, the gap between germline ends came to 11 bases. CDR1 and CDR2 (germline): LNHDA, SQIVND (reference sequence).

CDR3 loop: CASSYRQTNYGYTF. CDR3 DNA sequence: TGTGCCAGCAGTTACAGGCAGACTAACTATGGCTACACCTTC. V usage is TRBV6-5 and J usage is TRBJ1-2; D remains ambiguous. Deletions cut 2 bases from V and 0 bases from J, with 7 bases between. Germline loops: CDR1 MNHEY, CDR2 SVGAGI. This CDR3 is built from 14 residues.

This rearrangement joins TRBV18 to TRBJ2-7, with 7 bases aligning to TRBD2. V dropped 0 bases and J dropped 3; count of bases not matched to a gene: 8. Germline loops: CDR1 KGHSH, CDR2 LQKENI. This CDR3 contains 16 residues. CDR3 sequence: CASSPPSRGRYYEQYF. The DNA of the CDR3 is TGTGCCAGCTCACCACCGTCTCGCGGGAGATACTACGAGCAGTACTTC.

The chain recombines TRBV29-1 with TRBJ1-3; tentatively, D is TRBD1 (6 bases). Germline V gene data show CDR1 as SQVTM and CDR2 as ANQGSEA. The CDR3 has 14 amino acids. Trimming cost V 5 bases and J 4 bases, with 15 bases left between them. DNA of the CDR3: TGCAGCGTTTCGGCAGGGGCGCGGGGAAACACCATATATTTT. This codes for CSVSAGARGNTIYF.

J is TRBJ2-2 and V is TRBV5-1; 8 bases map to TRBD1. This CDR3 has 16 residues. Germline V gives CDR1 SGHRS, CDR2 YFSETQ. V was pared by 1 base and J by 5 bases, with 7 bases of the junction left unmatched. This CDR3 is CASSLLGQGGTGELFF. The CDR3 bases are TGCGCCAGCAGCTTGTTAGGACAGGGAGGTACCGGGGAGCTGTTTTTT.

The chain uses TRBV7-9 and TRBJ2-1; 9 nucleotides agree with TRBD2. This CDR3 is built from 14 residues. Germline V gene sequence: CDR1 SEHNR, CDR2 FQNEAQ (reference sequence). Germline trimming cut 6 bases from V and 4 bases from J; bases unmatched to any gene: 4. The CDR3 coding sequence is TGTGCCAGCAGATCGAGCGGGGGGTACAATGAGCAGTTCTTC. This gives the protein CASRSSGGYNEQFF.

This clone was recorded a few times. This chain uses TRBV30 with TRBJ1-3; D not certain. Per the germline V gene, CDR1 is GTSNPN and CDR2 is SVGIG (reference sequence). The CDR3 sequence is 11 residues long. Trimming removed 5 bases from V and 2 bases from J, with 4 bases in between. The CDR3 DNA sequence: TGTGCCTGGGCGACTGGAAACACCATATATTTT. As protein: CAWATGNTIYF.

The rearrangement joins TRBV10-3 to TRBJ2-3; TRBD2 is a possible D gene (6 bases). CDR1 and CDR2 from the germline V gene are ENHRY and SYGVKD. This CDR3 has 18 amino acids. Trimming removed 0 bases at V and 8 bases at J, with 24 bases between. This CDR3 reads CAISESHPGSGWGGTQYF. CDR3 coding DNA: TGTGCCATCAGTGAGTCCCACCCGGGGAGCGGGTGGGGAGGTACGCAGTATTTT.

This clone has just one count. The chain links TRBV30 to TRBJ1-5; no firm D call. V gave up 0 bases and J gave up 1 base, with 10 bases separating them. This CDR3 is built from 15 residues. The germline V gene has CDR1 GTSNPN and CDR2 SVGIG (reference sequence). CDR3 sequence: CAWSVGMGSNQPQHF. CDR3 nucleotides: TGTGCCTGGAGTGTGGGTATGGGGAGCAATCAGCCCCAGCATTTT.